This T cell receptor (beta chain) was recorded in a study of low-dose radiotherapy and immunotherapy resistance in tumors. Study summary: Treatment of Cohort 1 consisted of 0.5 Gy per fraction every 2 weeks, adding up to 6.5 Gy.

From germline, CDR1 is MDHEN and CDR2 SYDVKM. J gave up 6 bases and V 6 bases, and 7 bases lay outside the gene matches. CDR3 length: 16 amino acids. Specified time point: after trial treatment. Treatment noted: LDRT plus nivolumab, ipilimumab, low-dose cyclophosphamide and aspirin (RACIN trial). Amplification of TCRs used a constant-region primer and V-primer adapter for 20 PCR cycles. TCRdb itself ran the reads through MiXCR, one entry per CDR3 protein. The sample shows around 57,000 distinct CDR3 sequences, 33% of them seen only once. The TCR sequence derives from a male donor with rectosigmoid adenocarcinoma. Sequences were derived from PBMCs, sampled after low-dose radiotherapy plus immunotherapy. This chain uses TRBV28 with TRBJ2-1, with TRBD2 matching over 14 bases. This CDR3 reads CASSRLTSGRANEQFF. The CDR3 DNA is TGTGCCAGCAGCCGACTGACTAGCGGGAGGGCCAATGAGCAGTTCTTC.